This TCR beta chain was captured in a study of Graves' ophthalmopathy and Graves' hyperthyroidism. Study-wide background: A follow-up of 18 months without ophthalmopathy meant that hyperthyroidism was stable. Regarding the study as a whole: Ophthalmopathy progression predictions by the model showed approximately 79% specificity and 70.59% sensitivity.

Remarks on this clonotype: Its target is not known.

RNA transcripts provided the template for amplifying TCR beta CDR3 regions. The workflow started with a first-round RT-PCR run with HTBI primers and then moved on to a second-round multiplex PCR. TCRdb recomputed calls from the multiplex PCR reads with MiXCR, one row per CDR3 protein. This table has roughly 1.1 million distinct CDR3 sequences, 36% appearing once. CDR1 and CDR2 (germline): SGHVS, FNYEAQ. V was clipped by 6 bases and J by 9 bases; unmatched bases: 25. The CDR3 consists of 18 residues. The authors enrolled newly diagnosed hyperthyroidism patients aged 18 to 65 with under 2 months' duration. Ineligible for inclusion were patients with other autoimmune diseases, uncontrolled infections, pregnancy or lactation.

The V gene is TRBV7-6, the J gene TRBJ2-5; 7 positions agree with TRBD1. The specimen was peripheral blood or thyroid tissue (not recorded which). The sequence derives from an adult man with Graves' hyperthyroidism. This chain's CDR3 is CASSPDAPENRGNQPQYF. DNA for the CDR3: TGTGCCAGCAGTCCTGACGCCCCAGAGAACAGGGGCAATCAGCCCCAGTACTTC.